This T cell receptor (beta chain) was found in a study of blood T cell repertoires in COVID-19. About the research overall: Both acute and convalescent COVID-19 samples were obtained from the United States, Italy and Spain. Nucleic acid was either cDNA or gDNA, and it came from T cells, B-cell-depleted T cells, or PBMCs.

Authors' processing steps: Estimation of nucleated cell counts was performed using reference gene primer amplification. Here immunoSEQ multiplex PCR was the method, and the copy in TCRdb shows in-frame clones only, minus some. The V and J calls and the clone size are those of that table, but D and trimming were determined from the DNA. The profile shows about 140,000 clones, around 85% of them singletons. Germline CDR1 and CDR2: SGDLS and YYNGEE. The CDR3 sequence is 12 residues long. The J segment lost 16 bases and the V segment lost 4 bases, leaving 6 bases of the junction unmatched. Assignments of participants to cohorts depended upon their own reported clinical history.

The V gene is TRBV9, the J gene TRBJ2-1, with TRBD2 matching 12 bases. The sample taken for sequencing was PBMCs or T cells enriched from blood (not recorded which). The clonotype was recovered from a woman aged 35 to 49 who had recovered from COVID-19. CDR3 bases: TGTGCCAGCAGCCCTAGCGGGGGGGCCCTCTTCTTC. Its translation is CASSPSGGALFF.